These T cell receptor beta chains were read from a single sample in a study of STAT3 mutations in large granular lymphocyte leukemia. Repertoires were generated with immunoSEQ multiplex PCR, while TCRdb's copy carries only in-frame clones and drops some. The sample consists of approximately 42,000 clones, approximately 78% of them appearing once. Specimen: PBMCs. These receptors originate from a human donor with T large granular lymphocyte leukemia. Some clones in this sample may be carry-over from other donors' samples. CDR3s include the opening cysteine and the closing phenylalanine or tryptophan. D genes are given only for firm matches. Only part of the rows carry a size: once, few, many, or a class if the clone is expanded.

V	J	size	D	DNA	CDR3
TRBV5-1	TRBJ2-5	NA	NA	TGCGCCAGCAGCTTGGGGTCGTCGGAGACCCAGTACTTC	CASSLGSSETQYF
TRBV6-1	TRBJ1-6	NA	NA	TGTGCCAGCAGTGAACTCGTGAGGGGTTCCTATAATTCACCCCTCCACTTT	CASSELVRGSYNSPLHF
TRBV25-1	TRBJ2-1	few	TRBD1	TGTGCCAGCAGTGACTACAGGGGTGGGTACAATGAGCAGTTCTTC	CASSDYRGGYNEQFF
TRBV5-1	TRBJ1-1	NA	NA	TGCGCCAGCAGCCCAGGGTCTTTGAACACTGAAGCTTTCTTT	CASSPGSLNTEAFF
TRBV28	TRBJ1-1	NA	NA	TGTGCCAGCAGTCCCCTAGGGAGAGCTTTCTTT	CASSPLGRAFF
TRBV5-8	TRBJ1-2	once	NA	TGTGCCAGCACCCTCAAGGGTTTTAACTATGGCTACACCTTC	CASTLKGFNYGYTF
TRBV4-3	TRBJ2-3	NA	TRBD2	TGCGCCAGCAGCCAAGAACCGAGCGGGGGGGCGAGAGATACGCAGTATTTT	CASSQEPSGGARDTQYF
TRBV14	TRBJ2-3	NA	TRBD1	TGTGCCAGCAGCCAAGGACAGGGGGCAGATACGCAGTATTTT	CASSQGQGADTQYF
TRBV5-4	TRBJ2-2	NA	TRBD2	TGTGCCAGCAGCTTGGAAGTCTTGGCGGGGGCGAACACCGGGGAGCTGTTTTTT	CASSLEVLAGANTGELFF
TRBV19	TRBJ2-1	NA	TRBD1	TGTGCCAGTAACTGGGACAGGGGGGCTGAGCAGTTCTTC	CASNWDRGAEQFF
TRBV5-1	TRBJ2-2	NA	NA	TGCGCCAGCAGCTTGCCCCCCGGGCGTCCTAACACCGGGGAGCTGTTTTTT	CASSLPPGRPNTGELFF
TRBV28	TRBJ1-3	NA	NA	TGTGCCAGCGGCGATAGATTCTCTGGAAACACCATATATTTT	CASGDRFSGNTIYF
TRBV7-9	TRBJ2-3	NA	NA	TGTGCCAGCACCAACCAGGGAAGCGCAGATACGCAGTATTTT	CASTNQGSADTQYF
TRBV4-2	TRBJ1-2	NA	NA	TGTGCCAGCAGCCAATCCCTTGGACGTTGGCTAGAAAACTATGGCTACACCTTC	CASSQSLGRWLENYGYTF
TRBV18	TRBJ1-2	NA	NA	TGTGCCAGCTCACCAGGGTCCAGTAGCTATGGCTACACCTTC	CASSPGSSSYGYTF
TRBV30	TRBJ2-3	NA	TRBD2	TGTGCCTGGAGTGGGGGCGGGGGTAACACAGATACGCAGTATTTT	CAWSGGGGNTDTQYF
TRBV19	TRBJ2-7	NA	NA	TGTGCCAGTAGTATCGCGGGAAAAGCCTACGAGCAGTACTTC	CASSIAGKAYEQYF
TRBV28	TRBJ2-3	NA	NA	TGTGCCAGCACTAACCCGGTGGGAGATACGCAGTATTTT	CASTNPVGDTQYF
TRBV6-5	TRBJ1-1	NA	NA	TGTGCCAGCAGTCTCCGGGTTGCAGATGAAGCTTTCTTT	CASSLRVADEAFF
TRBV6-8	TRBJ2-7	NA	NA	TGTGCCAGCACCTGCTGGGGGGGGGACAGACTGCAGGCGTACGAGCAGTACTTC	CASTCWGGDRLQAYEQYF
TRBV28	TRBJ1-4	NA	NA	TGTGCCAGCAGTTTAAGGAACTTGAGGGATGAAAAACTGTTTTTT	CASSLRNLRDEKLFF
TRBV6-5	TRBJ2-2	few	NA	TGTGCCAGCAGCGAAGGAACGAACACCGGGGAGCTGTTTTTT	CASSEGTNTGELFF
TRBV2	TRBJ1-5	few	NA	TGTGCCAGCAGTGAATTTGAGAATCAGCCCCAGCATTTT	CASSEFENQPQHF
TRBV4-1	TRBJ2-7	NA	NA	TGCGCCAGCAGCCCACAATTCCAGGGCTACGAGCAGTACTTC	CASSPQFQGYEQYF
TRBV28	TRBJ1-6	few	NA	TGTGCCAGCAAGACCGGCAATAATTCACCCCTCCACTTT	CASKTGNNSPLHF
TRBV30	TRBJ1-5	NA	NA	TGTGCCTGGAGTGCTGGGGGCGATCAGCCCCAGCATTTT	CAWSAGGDQPQHF
TRBV15	TRBJ2-3	NA	NA	TGTGCCACCAGCAGAGGGTCCGGCGGCACGGTAGGCGATACGCAGTATTTT	CATSRGSGGTVGDTQYF
TRBV5-1	TRBJ1-3	NA	NA	TGCGCCAGCAGCTTGGCGGGACAATCCTCTGGAAACACCATATATTTT	CASSLAGQSSGNTIYF
TRBV4-1	TRBJ2-5	once	NA	TGCGCCAGCAGCCCCTTCGGCGAGACCCAGTACTTC	CASSPFGETQYF
TRBV7-8	TRBJ1-5	NA	TRBD1	TGTGCCAGCAGCCCGAACAGGGGACCGAGCAATCAGCCCCAGCATTTT	CASSPNRGPSNQPQHF
TRBV6-6	TRBJ1-1	NA	NA	TGTGCCAGCAGTTACTCGCTGTCGCAGGGTGAAGCTTTCTTT	CASSYSLSQGEAFF
TRBV6-1	TRBJ1-2	NA	NA	TGTGCCAGCAGGCGGGTCTTCTATGGCTACACCTTC	CASRRVFYGYTF
TRBV5-1	TRBJ1-2	NA	NA	TGCGCCAGCAGCTTGGGAGATTGGGGAGGCGGATCTCAAGGGGATGGCTACACCTTC	CASSLGDWGGGSQGDGYTF
TRBV7-9	TRBJ1-4	NA	NA	TGTGCCAGCAGCTCTACACGCGGGGGTGAAAAACTGTTTTTT	CASSSTRGGEKLFF
TRBV2	TRBJ1-1	NA	NA	TGTGCCAGCAGCGCAGAGGGAGGCGGAGGGACTGAAGCTTTCTTT	CASSAEGGGGTEAFF
TRBV27	TRBJ2-1	NA	TRBD2	TGTGCCAGCAGTGTACTAGCGGAACCCTACAATGAGCAGTTCTTC	CASSVLAEPYNEQFF
TRBV18	TRBJ1-2	NA	NA	TGTGCCAGCTCACCAAGCGTCGGTCCGGCTAACTATGGCTACACCTTC	CASSPSVGPANYGYTF
TRBV10-3	TRBJ2-7	few	TRBD1	TGTGCCATCGGCATTGGACAGGGGGCCGAGCAGTACTTC	CAIGIGQGAEQYF
TRBV18	TRBJ1-3	NA	NA	TGTGCCAGCTCACGATTGGAAGGCGACTCTGGAAACACCATATATTTT	CASSRLEGDSGNTIYF
TRBV2	TRBJ1-5	NA	NA	TGTGCCAGCAGTGAAATGGGGTTGCAGGTTGGTCAGCCCCAGCATTTT	CASSEMGLQVGQPQHF
TRBV6-5	TRBJ1-3	NA	NA	TGTGCCAGCAGTTACCGCGGACCTAGGGAGGGGAACACCATATATTTT	CASSYRGPREGNTIYF
TRBV6-6	TRBJ1-5	once	TRBD1	TGTGCCAGCACCGAAAACCGGGACAGGGGCAATCAGCCCCAGCATTTT	CASTENRDRGNQPQHF
TRBV7-8	TRBJ1-2	NA	NA	TGTGCCAGCAGCCCTAGGAGACAAGCTAACTATGGCTACACCTTC	CASSPRRQANYGYTF
TRBV5-1	TRBJ2-1	once	NA	TGCGCCAGCAGCTCCCAGGGTGAGCAGTTCTTC	CASSSQGEQFF
TRBV11-2	TRBJ2-5	NA	NA	TGTGCCAGCAGCCCCAGACTGGAAGAGACCCAGTACTTC	CASSPRLEETQYF
TRBV6-5	TRBJ2-7	NA	TRBD1	TGTGCCAGCAGTGTAGGGACAGGGGTCTACGAGCAGTACTTC	CASSVGTGVYEQYF
TRBV5-4	TRBJ2-5	NA	TRBD1	TGTGCCAGCAGCCCCGGGACAGGGGGAGAGACCCAGTACTTC	CASSPGTGGETQYF
TRBV18	TRBJ2-5	NA	TRBD2	TGTGCCAGCTCACCACCGGGGATAGCGGGGGCCCGGGAGACCCAGTACTTC	CASSPPGIAGARETQYF
TRBV5-5	TRBJ2-7	NA	TRBD1	TGTGCCAGCAGCTGGGCGGGACAGGGGTACGAGCAGTACTTC	CASSWAGQGYEQYF
TRBV5-1	TRBJ2-1	NA	TRBD2	TGCGCCAGCAGCAGCGGGCTAGCGGGTTACAATGAGCAGTTCTTC	CASSSGLAGYNEQFF
TRBV19	TRBJ1-6	few	NA	TGTGCCAGTAGTCCGCCCACGTTCGGAGGAGGTTCACCCCTCCACTTT	CASSPPTFGGGSPLHF
TRBV19	TRBJ1-2	NA	NA	TGTGCCAGTAGTATAAACTGGCAGTTCTATGGCTACACCTTC	CASSINWQFYGYTF
TRBV4-2	TRBJ2-5	NA	NA	TGTGCCAGCAGCCAACCGGGGGAGACCCAGTACTTC	CASSQPGETQYF
TRBV4-3	TRBJ1-5	NA	NA	TGCGCCAGCAGCCAAGAGGGGGGCGCCAAGGGGGAGCCCCAGCATTTT	CASSQEGGAKGEPQHF
TRBV5-6	TRBJ2-3	NA	TRBD1	TGTGCCAGCAGGACAGGGGCAGATACGCAGTATTTT	CASRTGADTQYF
TRBV4-1	TRBJ1-2	NA	NA	TGCGCCAGCAGCCAAGTATTCCGCGGGGACTATGGCTACACCTTC	CASSQVFRGDYGYTF
TRBV10-3	TRBJ2-2	once	NA	TGTGCCATCGGACCGAACACCGGGGAGCTGTTTTTT	CAIGPNTGELFF
TRBV15	TRBJ1-2	once	NA	TGTGCCACCAGCAGAGTAACAGGTTACGACTATGGCTACACCTTC	CATSRVTGYDYGYTF
TRBV19	TRBJ2-6	NA	TRBD1	TGTGCCAGTAGTTTCCGGACAGGGGGCACCGGGGCCAACGTCCTGACTTTC	CASSFRTGGTGANVLTF